This T cell receptor beta chain is from a study of shared clonotypes between healthy human individuals. General study points: A small donor pool kept down the genetic and exposure-history diversity that was represented. The sharing of 5% to 5.5% of naive CD4 clonotypes was seen across a few donors.

A word on this clone: Its antigen is unknown.

The naive CD8 subset, CD45RO-negative cells positively selected for CCR7, excluded terminally differentiated effector memory CD45RA+ cells. The repertoire was sequenced with immunoSEQ multiplex PCR; TCRdb's copy has only in-frame clones and lacks some. This repertoire shows millions of clones, 85% to 95% found once; its top ten account for 0.9% to 1.3%. Sequenced: naive CD8+ T cells sorted from blood. This clonotype was obtained from a man aged 18 to 29 in good health.

The CDR3 region has the DNA TGTGCTAGTGGTTTGGTGACAGTTAACTATGGCTACACCTTC. It yields the protein CASGLVTVNYGYTF. J is TRBJ1-2 and V is TRBV12-5; tentative D call: TRBD1 (5 bases). Germline lookup yields CDR1 LGHNT and CDR2 FRNRAP. The CDR3 has 14 residues. V was cut by 0 bases and J by 1 base, with 6 bases left in between.